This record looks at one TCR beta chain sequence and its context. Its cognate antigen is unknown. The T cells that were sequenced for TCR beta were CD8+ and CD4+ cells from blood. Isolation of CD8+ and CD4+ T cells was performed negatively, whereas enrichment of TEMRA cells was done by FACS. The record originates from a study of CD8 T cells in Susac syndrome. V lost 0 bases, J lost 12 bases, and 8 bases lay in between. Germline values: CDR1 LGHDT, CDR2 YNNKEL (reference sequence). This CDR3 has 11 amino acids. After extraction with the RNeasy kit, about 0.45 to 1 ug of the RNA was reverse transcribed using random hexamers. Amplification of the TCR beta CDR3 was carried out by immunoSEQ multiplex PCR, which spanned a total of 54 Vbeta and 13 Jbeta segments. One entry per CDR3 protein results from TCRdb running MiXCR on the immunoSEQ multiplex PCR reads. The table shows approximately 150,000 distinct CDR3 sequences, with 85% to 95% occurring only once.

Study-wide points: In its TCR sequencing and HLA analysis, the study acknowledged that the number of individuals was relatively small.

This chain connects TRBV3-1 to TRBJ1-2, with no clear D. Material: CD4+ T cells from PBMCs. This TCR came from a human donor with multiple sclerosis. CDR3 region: CASSQDLRHTF. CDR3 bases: TGTGCCAGCAGCCAAGATCTAAGACACACCTTC.